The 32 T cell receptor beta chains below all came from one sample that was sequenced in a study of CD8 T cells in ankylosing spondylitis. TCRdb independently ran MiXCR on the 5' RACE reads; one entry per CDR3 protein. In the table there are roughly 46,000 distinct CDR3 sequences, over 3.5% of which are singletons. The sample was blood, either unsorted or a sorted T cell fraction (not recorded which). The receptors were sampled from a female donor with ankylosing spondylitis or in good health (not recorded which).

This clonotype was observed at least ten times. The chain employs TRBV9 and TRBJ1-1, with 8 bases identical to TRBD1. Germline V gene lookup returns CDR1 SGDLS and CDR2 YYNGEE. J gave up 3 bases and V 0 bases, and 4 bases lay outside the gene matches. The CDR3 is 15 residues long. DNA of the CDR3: TGTGCCAGCAGCGTAGGCCCAGGGGGCCACACTGAAGCTTTCTTT. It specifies CASSVGPGGHTEAFF. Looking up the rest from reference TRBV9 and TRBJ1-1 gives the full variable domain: DSGVTQTPKHLITATGQRVTLRCSPRSGDLSVYWYQQSLDQGLQFLIQYYNGEERAKGNILERFSAQQFPDLHSELNLSSLELGDSALYFCASSVGPGGHTEAFFGQGTRLTVV.

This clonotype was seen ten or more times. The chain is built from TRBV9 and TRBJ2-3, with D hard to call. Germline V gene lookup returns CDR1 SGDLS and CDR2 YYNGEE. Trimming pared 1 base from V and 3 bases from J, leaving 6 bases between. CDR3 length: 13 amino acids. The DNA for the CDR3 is TGTGCCAGCAGCGTATGGGTTACAGATACGCAGTATTTT. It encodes CASSVWVTDTQYF.

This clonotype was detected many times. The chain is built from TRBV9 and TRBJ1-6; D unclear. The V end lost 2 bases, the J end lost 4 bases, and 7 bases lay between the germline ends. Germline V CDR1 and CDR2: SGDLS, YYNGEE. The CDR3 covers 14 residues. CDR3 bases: TGTGCCAGCAGCGTCGGCCAGTATAATTCACCCCTCCACTTT. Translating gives CASSVGQYNSPLHF.

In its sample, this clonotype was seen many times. CDR3: CASSVGPGLAGGSYEQYF. In DNA, the CDR3 is TGTGCCAGCAGCGTAGGGCCGGGACTAGCGGGGGGCTCCTACGAGCAGTACTTC. V usage is TRBV9 and J usage is TRBJ2-7, with 15 bases fitting TRBD2. The germline CDR1 and CDR2 sequences are SGDLS and YYNGEE. Unmatched junction bases numbered 4, after V lost 0 bases and J lost 0 bases. The CDR3 covers 18 residues. The variable domain in full, with the rest retrieved from reference TRBV9 and TRBJ2-7, is DSGVTQTPKHLITATGQRVTLRCSPRSGDLSVYWYQQSLDQGLQFLIQYYNGEERAKGNILERFSAQQFPDLHSELNLSSLELGDSALYFCASSVGPGLAGGSYEQYFGPGTRLTVT.

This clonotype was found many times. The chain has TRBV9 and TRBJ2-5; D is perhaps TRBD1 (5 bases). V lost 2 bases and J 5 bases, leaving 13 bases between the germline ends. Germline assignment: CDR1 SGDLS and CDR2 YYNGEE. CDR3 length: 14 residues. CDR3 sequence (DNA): TGTGCCAGCAGCGTCAGTCAGGGAAGGGAGACCCAGTACTTC. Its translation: CASSVSQGRETQYF.

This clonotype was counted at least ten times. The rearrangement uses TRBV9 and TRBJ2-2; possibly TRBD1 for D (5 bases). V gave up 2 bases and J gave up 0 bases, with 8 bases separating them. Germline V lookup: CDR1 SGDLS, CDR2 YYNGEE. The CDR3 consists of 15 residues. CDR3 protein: CASSVTVSNTGELFF. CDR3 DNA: TGTGCCAGCAGCGTGACAGTCTCGAACACCGGGGAGCTGTTTTTT.

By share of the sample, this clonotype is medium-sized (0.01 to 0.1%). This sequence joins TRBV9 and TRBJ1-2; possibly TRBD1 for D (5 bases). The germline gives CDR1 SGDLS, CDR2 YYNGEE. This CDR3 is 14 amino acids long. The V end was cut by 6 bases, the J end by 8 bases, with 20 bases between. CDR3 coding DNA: TGTGCCAGCAACGAAGATTCCGGGACCTCAGGCTACACCTTC. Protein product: CASNEDSGTSGYTF.

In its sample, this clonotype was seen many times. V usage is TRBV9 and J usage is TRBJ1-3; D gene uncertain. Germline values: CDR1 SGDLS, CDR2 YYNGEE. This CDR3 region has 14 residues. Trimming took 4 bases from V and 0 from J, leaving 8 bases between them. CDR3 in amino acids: CASSPEGSGNTIYF. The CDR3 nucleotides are TGTGCCAGCAGCCCTGAGGGCTCTGGAAACACCATATATTTT.

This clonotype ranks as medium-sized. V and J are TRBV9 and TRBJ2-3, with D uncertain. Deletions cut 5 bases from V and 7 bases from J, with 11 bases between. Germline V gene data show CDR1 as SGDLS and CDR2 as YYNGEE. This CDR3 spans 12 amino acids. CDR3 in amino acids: CASSYQENTQYF. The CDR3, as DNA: TGTGCCAGCAGTTATCAGGAAAATACGCAGTATTTT. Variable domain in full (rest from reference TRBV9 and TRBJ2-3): DSGVTQTPKHLITATGQRVTLRCSPRSGDLSVYWYQQSLDQGLQFLIQYYNGEERAKGNILERFSAQQFPDLHSELNLSSLELGDSALYFCASSYQENTQYFGPGTRLTVL.

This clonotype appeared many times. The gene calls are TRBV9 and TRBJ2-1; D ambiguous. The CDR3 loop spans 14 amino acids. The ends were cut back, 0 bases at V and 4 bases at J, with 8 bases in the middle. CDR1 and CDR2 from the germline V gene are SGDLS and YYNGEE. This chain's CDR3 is CASSVDSRYNEQFF. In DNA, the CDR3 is TGTGCCAGCAGCGTAGATAGTCGGTACAATGAGCAGTTCTTC.

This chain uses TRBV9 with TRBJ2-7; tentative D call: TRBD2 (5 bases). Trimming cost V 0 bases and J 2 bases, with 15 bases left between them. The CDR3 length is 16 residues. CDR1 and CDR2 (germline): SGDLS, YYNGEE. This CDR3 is CASSVDSTGFAYEQYF. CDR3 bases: TGTGCCAGCAGCGTAGATTCAACGGGGTTCGCCTACGAGCAGTACTTC.

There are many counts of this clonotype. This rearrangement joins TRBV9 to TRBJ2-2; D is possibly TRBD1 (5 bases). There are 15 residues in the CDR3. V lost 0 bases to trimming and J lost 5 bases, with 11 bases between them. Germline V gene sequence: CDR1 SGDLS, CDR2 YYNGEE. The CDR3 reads CASSVEGLATGELFF. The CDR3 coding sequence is TGTGCCAGCAGCGTAGAGGGGTTGGCGACCGGGGAGCTGTTTTTT. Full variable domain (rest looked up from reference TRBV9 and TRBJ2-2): DSGVTQTPKHLITATGQRVTLRCSPRSGDLSVYWYQQSLDQGLQFLIQYYNGEERAKGNILERFSAQQFPDLHSELNLSSLELGDSALYFCASSVEGLATGELFFGEGSRLTVL.

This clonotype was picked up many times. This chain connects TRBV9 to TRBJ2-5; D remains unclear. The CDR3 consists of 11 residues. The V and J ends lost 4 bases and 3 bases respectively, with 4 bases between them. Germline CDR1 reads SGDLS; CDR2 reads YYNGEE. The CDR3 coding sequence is TGTGCCAGCAGCTTCGAAGAGACCCAGTACTTC. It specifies CASSFEETQYF.

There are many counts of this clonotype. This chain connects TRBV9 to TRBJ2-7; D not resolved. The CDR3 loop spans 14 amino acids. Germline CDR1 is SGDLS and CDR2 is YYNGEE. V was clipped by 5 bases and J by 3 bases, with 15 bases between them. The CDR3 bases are TGTGCCAGCAGTCAGGACCTCCGAAACTACGAGCAGTACTTC. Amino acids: CASSQDLRNYEQYF.

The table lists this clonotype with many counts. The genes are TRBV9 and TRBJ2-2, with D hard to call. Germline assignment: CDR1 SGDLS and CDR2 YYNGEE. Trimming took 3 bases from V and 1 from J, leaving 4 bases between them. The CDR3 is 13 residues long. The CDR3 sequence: CASSGGNTGELFF. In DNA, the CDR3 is TGTGCCAGCAGCGGTGGGAACACCGGGGAGCTGTTTTTT.

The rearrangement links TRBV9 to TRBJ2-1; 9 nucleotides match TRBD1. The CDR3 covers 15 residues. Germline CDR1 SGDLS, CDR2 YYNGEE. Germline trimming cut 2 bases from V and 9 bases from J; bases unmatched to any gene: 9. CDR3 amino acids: CASSVTGTGPTEQFF. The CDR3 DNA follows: TGTGCCAGCAGCGTCACCGGGACAGGGCCCACTGAGCAGTTCTTC.

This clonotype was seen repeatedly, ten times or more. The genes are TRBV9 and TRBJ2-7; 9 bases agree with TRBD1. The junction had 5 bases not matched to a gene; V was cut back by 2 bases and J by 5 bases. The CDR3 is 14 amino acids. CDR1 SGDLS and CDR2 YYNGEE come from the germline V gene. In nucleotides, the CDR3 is TGTGCCAGCAGCGTTATGGGACAGGGCGACGAGCAGTACTTC. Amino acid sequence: CASSVMGQGDEQYF.

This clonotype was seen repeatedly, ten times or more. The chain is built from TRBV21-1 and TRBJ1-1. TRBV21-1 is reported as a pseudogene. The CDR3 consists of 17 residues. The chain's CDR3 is CASSHKGPGIGNTEAFF. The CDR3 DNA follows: TGTGCCAGCAGCCACAAAGGACCAGGTATAGGGAACACTGAAGCTTTCTTT.

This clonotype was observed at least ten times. CDR3 region: CASSVRLAGGQTQYF. The DNA for the CDR3 is TGTGCCAGCAGCGTAAGACTAGCGGGGGGGCAGACGCAGTATTTT. J is TRBJ2-3 and V is TRBV9; TRBD2 matches at 14 bases. Looked up from germline, CDR1 is SGDLS and CDR2 is YYNGEE. V was clipped by 1 base and J by 9 bases; unmatched bases: 4. The CDR3 contains 15 residues.

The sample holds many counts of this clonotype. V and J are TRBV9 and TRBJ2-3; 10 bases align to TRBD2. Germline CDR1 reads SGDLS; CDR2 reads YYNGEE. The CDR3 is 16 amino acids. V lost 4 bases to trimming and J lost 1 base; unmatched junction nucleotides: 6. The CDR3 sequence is CASSPQRGGGTDTQYF. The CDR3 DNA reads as TGTGCCAGCAGCCCTCAGCGGGGGGGCGGCACAGATACGCAGTATTTT. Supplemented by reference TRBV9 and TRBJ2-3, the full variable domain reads DSGVTQTPKHLITATGQRVTLRCSPRSGDLSVYWYQQSLDQGLQFLIQYYNGEERAKGNILERFSAQQFPDLHSELNLSSLELGDSALYFCASSPQRGGGTDTQYFGPGTRLTVL.

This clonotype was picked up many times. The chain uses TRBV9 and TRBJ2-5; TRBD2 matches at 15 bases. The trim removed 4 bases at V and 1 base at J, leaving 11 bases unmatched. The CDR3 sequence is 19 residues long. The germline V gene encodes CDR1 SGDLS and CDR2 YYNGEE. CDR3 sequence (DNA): TGTGCCAGCAGCCCCCAATACGGGACTAGCGGGGGGACCCAAGAGACCCAGTACTTC. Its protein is CASSPQYGTSGGTQETQYF.

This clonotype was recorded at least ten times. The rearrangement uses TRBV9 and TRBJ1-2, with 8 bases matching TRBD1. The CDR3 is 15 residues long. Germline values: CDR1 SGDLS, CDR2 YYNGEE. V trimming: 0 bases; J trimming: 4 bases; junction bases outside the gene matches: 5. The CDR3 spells CASSVASGGGYGYTF. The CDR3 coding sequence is TGTGCCAGCAGCGTAGCGTCAGGGGGCGGCTATGGCTACACCTTC.

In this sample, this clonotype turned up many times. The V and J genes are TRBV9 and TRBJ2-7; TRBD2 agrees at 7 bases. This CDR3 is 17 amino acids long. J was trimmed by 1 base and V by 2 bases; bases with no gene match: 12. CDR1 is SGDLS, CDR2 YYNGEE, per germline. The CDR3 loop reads CASSVGTGGSGSYEQYF. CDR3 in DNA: TGTGCCAGCAGCGTGGGCACGGGGGGATCGGGGTCCTACGAGCAGTACTTC.

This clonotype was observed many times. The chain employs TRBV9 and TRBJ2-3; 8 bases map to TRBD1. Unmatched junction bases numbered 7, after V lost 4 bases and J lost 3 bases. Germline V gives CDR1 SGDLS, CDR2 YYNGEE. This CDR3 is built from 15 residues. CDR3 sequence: CASSLIGQGTDTQYF. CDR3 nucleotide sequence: TGTGCCAGCAGCCTGATCGGACAGGGTACAGATACGCAGTATTTT.

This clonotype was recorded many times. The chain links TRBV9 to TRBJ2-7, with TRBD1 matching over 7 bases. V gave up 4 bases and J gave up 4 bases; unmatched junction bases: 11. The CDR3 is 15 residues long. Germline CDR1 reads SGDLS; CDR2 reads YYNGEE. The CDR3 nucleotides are TGTGCCAGCAGCCGGACAGGCGACAACCTGTACGAGCAGTACTTC. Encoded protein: CASSRTGDNLYEQYF. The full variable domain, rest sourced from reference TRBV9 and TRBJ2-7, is DSGVTQTPKHLITATGQRVTLRCSPRSGDLSVYWYQQSLDQGLQFLIQYYNGEERAKGNILERFSAQQFPDLHSELNLSSLELGDSALYFCASSRTGDNLYEQYFGPGTRLTVT.

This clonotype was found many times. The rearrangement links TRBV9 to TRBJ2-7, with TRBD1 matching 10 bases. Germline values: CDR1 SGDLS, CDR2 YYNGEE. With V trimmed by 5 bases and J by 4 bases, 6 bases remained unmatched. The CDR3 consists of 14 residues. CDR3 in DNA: TGTGCCAGCAGTCCCGGGACAGGGGATTACGAGCAGTACTTC. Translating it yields CASSPGTGDYEQYF.

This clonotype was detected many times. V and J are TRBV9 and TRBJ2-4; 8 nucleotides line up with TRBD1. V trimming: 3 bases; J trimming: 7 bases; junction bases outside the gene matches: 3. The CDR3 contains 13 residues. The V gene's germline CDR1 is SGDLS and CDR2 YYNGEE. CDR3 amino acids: CASSGTGGNIQYF. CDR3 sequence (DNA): TGTGCCAGCAGCGGAACAGGGGGGAACATTCAGTACTTC.

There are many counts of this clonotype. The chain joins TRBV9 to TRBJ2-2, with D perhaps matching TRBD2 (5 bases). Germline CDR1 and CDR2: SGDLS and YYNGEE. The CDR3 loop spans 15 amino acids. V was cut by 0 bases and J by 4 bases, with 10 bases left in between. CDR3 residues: CASSVDGVITGELFF. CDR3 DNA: TGTGCCAGCAGCGTAGACGGGGTTATCACCGGGGAGCTGTTTTTT.

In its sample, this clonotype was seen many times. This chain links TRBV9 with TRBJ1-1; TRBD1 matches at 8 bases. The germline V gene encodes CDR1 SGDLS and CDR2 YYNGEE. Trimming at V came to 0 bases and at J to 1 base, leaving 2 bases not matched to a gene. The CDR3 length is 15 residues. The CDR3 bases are TGTGCCAGCAGCGTAGGGACAGGGACGAACACTGAAGCTTTCTTT. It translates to CASSVGTGTNTEAFF.

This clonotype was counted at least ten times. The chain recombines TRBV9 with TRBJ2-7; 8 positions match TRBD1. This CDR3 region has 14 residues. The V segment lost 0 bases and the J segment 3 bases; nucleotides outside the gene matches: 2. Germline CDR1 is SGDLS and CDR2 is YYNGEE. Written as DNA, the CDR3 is TGTGCCAGCAGCGTAGGGACAGGGCGCTACGAGCAGTACTTC. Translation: CASSVGTGRYEQYF.

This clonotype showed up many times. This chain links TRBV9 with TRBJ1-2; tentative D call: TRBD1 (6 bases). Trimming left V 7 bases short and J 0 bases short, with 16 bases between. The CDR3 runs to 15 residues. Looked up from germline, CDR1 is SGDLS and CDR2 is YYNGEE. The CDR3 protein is CASGETGLPNYGYTF. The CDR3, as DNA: TGTGCCAGCGGGGAAACAGGGCTACCTAACTATGGCTACACCTTC. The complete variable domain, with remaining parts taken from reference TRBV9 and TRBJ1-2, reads DSGVTQTPKHLITATGQRVTLRCSPRSGDLSVYWYQQSLDQGLQFLIQYYNGEERAKGNILERFSAQQFPDLHSELNLSSLELGDSALYFCASGETGLPNYGYTFGSGTRLTVV.

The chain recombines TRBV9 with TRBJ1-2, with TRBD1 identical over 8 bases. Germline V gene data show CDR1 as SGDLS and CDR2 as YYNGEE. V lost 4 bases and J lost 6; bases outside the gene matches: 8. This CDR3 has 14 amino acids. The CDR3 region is CASSHEGTGHGYTF. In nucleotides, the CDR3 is TGTGCCAGCAGCCATGAAGGGACAGGTCATGGCTACACCTTC.